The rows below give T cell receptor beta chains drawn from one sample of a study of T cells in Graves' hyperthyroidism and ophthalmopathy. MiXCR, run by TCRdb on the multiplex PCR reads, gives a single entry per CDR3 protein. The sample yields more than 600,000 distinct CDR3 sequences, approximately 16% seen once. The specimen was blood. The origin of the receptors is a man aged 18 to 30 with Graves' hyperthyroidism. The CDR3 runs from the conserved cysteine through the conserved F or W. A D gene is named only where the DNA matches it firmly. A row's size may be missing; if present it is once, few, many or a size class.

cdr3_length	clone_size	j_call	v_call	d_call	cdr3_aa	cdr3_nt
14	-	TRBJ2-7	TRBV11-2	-	CASSLNSVSYEQYF	TGTGCCAGCAGCCTCAATAGCGTTTCCTACGAGCAGTACTTC
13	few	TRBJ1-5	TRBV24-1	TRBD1	CATSPGGGQPQHF	TGTGCCACCAGTCCAGGGGGCGGACAGCCCCAGCATTTT
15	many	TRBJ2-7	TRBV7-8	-	CASSPEVSVSYEQYF	TGTGCCAGCAGTCCAGAGGTTAGCGTCTCCTACGAGCAGTACTTC
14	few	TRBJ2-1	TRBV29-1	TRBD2	CSVERLAGSNEQFF	TGCAGCGTTGAAAGGCTAGCGGGATCCAATGAGCAGTTCTTC
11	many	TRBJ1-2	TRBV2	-	CASGRSYGYTF	TGTGCCAGCGGGCGGTCCTATGGCTACACCTTC
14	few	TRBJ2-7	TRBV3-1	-	CASSRRDGFYEQYF	TGTGCCAGCAGCCGCCGGGACGGATTCTACGAGCAGTACTTC
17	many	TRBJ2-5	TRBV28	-	CASSFLPGEMLQETQYF	TGTGCCAGCAGTTTCCTTCCAGGGGAGATGCTCCAAGAGACCCAGTACTTC
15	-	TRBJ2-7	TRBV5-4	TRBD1	CASSSRDRGIYEQYF	TGTGCCAGCAGCTCCCGGGACAGGGGAATTTACGAGCAGTACTTC
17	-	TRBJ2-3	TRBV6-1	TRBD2	CASSPGLAGSSTDTQYF	TGTGCCAGCAGCCCCGGACTAGCGGGGTCTAGCACAGATACGCAGTATTTT
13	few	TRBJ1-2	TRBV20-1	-	CSARDMASYGYTF	TGCAGTGCTAGAGATATGGCATCCTATGGCTACACCTTC
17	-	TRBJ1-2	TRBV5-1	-	CASSPGTLYGLDYGYTF	TGCGCCAGCAGCCCCGGGACTCTGTACGGGTTGGACTATGGCTACACCTTC
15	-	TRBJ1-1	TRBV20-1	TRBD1	CSARVQGQGYTEAFF	TGCAGTGCTAGAGTTCAAGGACAGGGGTACACTGAAGCTTTCTTT
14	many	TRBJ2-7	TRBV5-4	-	CASSLQAGGGEQYF	TGTGCCAGCAGCCTACAAGCCGGGGGAGGCGAGCAGTACTTC
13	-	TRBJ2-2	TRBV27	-	CASSPQGFGELFF	TGTGCCAGCAGCCCGCAAGGCTTCGGGGAGCTGTTTTTT
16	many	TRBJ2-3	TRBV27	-	CASSPTWGRGRNTQYF	TGTGCCAGCAGCCCTACCTGGGGGAGGGGGAGGAATACGCAGTATTTT
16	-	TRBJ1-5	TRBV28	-	CASSFVGFFRNQPQHF	TGTGCCAGCAGTTTCGTTGGGTTTTTTCGCAATCAGCCCCAGCATTTT
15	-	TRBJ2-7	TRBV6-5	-	CASSYGGLEYYEQYF	TGTGCCAGCAGTTACGGGGGTTTGGAGTACTACGAGCAGTACTTC
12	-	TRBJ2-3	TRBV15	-	CATSRATDTQYF	TGTGCCACCAGCAGAGCGACAGATACGCAGTATTTT
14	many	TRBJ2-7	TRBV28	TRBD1	CASSPGGGSYEQYF	TGTGCCAGCAGTCCAGGGGGTGGAAGCTACGAGCAGTACTTC
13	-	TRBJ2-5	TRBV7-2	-	CASSFDRQETQYF	TGTGCCAGCAGCTTCGATAGGCAAGAGACCCAGTACTTC
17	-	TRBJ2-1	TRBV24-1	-	CATSDAEGRGSYNEQFF	TGTGCCACCAGTGATGCCGAGGGGAGGGGGTCCTACAATGAGCAGTTCTTC
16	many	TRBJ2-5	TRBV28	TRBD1	CASSWVPGQGQETQYF	TGTGCCAGCAGTTGGGTACCGGGACAGGGGCAAGAGACCCAGTACTTC
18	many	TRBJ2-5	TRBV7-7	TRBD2	CASSLEVAGGGVQETQYF	TGTGCCAGCAGCTTAGAGGTAGCGGGAGGAGGGGTTCAAGAGACCCAGTACTTC
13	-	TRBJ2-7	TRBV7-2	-	CASSPTSHYEQYF	TGTGCCAGCAGCCCCACTTCCCACTACGAGCAGTACTTC
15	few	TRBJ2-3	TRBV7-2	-	CASSPPGQPTDTQYF	TGTGCCAGCAGCCCCCCCGGACAGCCCACAGATACGCAGTATTTT
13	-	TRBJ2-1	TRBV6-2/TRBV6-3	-	CASSDSSGYEQFF	TGTGCCAGCAGTGACTCGAGTGGTTATGAGCAGTTCTTC